This T cell receptor beta chain originates from a study of control samples from healthy donors and cancer patients. The data were produced by immunoSEQ multiplex PCR, yet TCRdb's version contains in-frame clones alone and is incomplete. The sample includes nearly 200,000 clones, 91% of them seen just once. The CDR3 runs 11 residues. Between the trimmed V and J ends, which lost 4 bases and 4 bases, there was a span of 5 bases. The sequence was collected from a man aged 25-45 years in good health. Sequenced material: blood. This rearrangement joins TRBV5-7 to TRBJ1-1, with D hard to call. TRBV5-7 falls under the ORF class, with uncertain function. The CDR3 nucleotides are TGTGCCAGCAGCCACTCCACTGAAGCTTTCTTT. The encoded protein is CASSHSTEAFF.